Each of the 13 T cell receptor beta chains below was sequenced from the same sample in a study of siplizumab effects on memory and regulatory T cells (dated by TCRdb to the late 2010s). The method was the immunoSEQ multiplex PCR assay. This is the immuneACCESS table as TCRdb keeps it, with only in-frame sequences that have V and J called. A part of the clones is gone; compared with another copy, unresolved V genes explain less than half, and the rest is unexplained. The sample table holds some 100,000 clones, of which around 97% were seen once. 0.025% to 0.035% of the sample lies in the top ten. Specimen: naive CD4+ T cells sorted from blood. This specimen's cell subset or site label, interpreted: unstimulated naive T cells. Source of these receptors: a human donor in good health.

CDR3 residues: CAWSVQTGGIGYTF. CDR3 in DNA: TGTGCCTGGAGTGTACAAACAGGGGGCATCGGCTACACCTTC. The chain has TRBV30 and TRBJ1-2; 9 bases match TRBD1. CDR1 is GTSNPN and CDR2 is SVGIG in the germline V gene (reference sequence). The CDR3 consists of 14 residues. V was pared by 0 bases and J by 8 bases, with 7 bases of the junction left unmatched.

The rearrangement uses TRBV2 and TRBJ2-7; the D gene is possibly TRBD2 (6 bases). CDR3 length equals 13 residues. CDR1 SNHLY and CDR2 FYNNEI come from the germline V gene. V dropped 4 bases and J dropped 7 bases, with 14 bases sitting between them. The DNA for the CDR3 is TGTGCCAGCAGTGGAAGCGGGCTAGGGGAGCAGTACTTC. Protein sequence: CASSGSGLGEQYF.

The chain is built from TRBV19 and TRBJ1-1; 7 nucleotides line up with TRBD1. Trimming took 6 bases from V and 5 from J; bases not matched to a gene: 9. Per the germline V gene, CDR1 is LNHDA and CDR2 is SQIVND (reference sequence). The CDR3 extends over 14 amino acids. CDR3 residues: CASRDRPGGTEAFF. The CDR3 bases are TGTGCCAGTAGGGACCGACCAGGGGGGACTGAAGCTTTCTTT.

This chain links TRBV30 with TRBJ2-1; D is uncertain. The ends were cut back, 1 base at V and 6 bases at J, with 7 bases in the middle. The CDR3 has 12 residues. Germline CDR1 GTSNPN, CDR2 SVGIG (reference sequence). The CDR3 DNA reads TGTGCCTGGAGTGGCAATGTCAATGAGCAGTTCTTC. Amino acid sequence: CAWSGNVNEQFF.

The chain joins TRBV28 to TRBJ1-4, with D hard to call. CDR1 and CDR2 from the germline V gene are MDHEN and SYDVKM. Trimming cost V 7 bases and J 7 bases, with 13 bases left between them. The CDR3 has 13 amino acids. The CDR3 loop is CASISWELEKLFF. The CDR3 DNA is TGTGCCAGCATAAGCTGGGAACTTGAAAAACTGTTTTTT.

V and J are TRBV6-4 and TRBJ2-6; no reliable D call. The CDR3 loop spans 14 amino acids. Trimming shortened V by 5 bases and J by 1 base, and 6 bases separated the two germline ends. The germline CDR1 and CDR2 sequences are MRHNA and SNTAGT. This chain's CDR3 is CASSLGSGANVLTF. CDR3 in DNA: TGTGCCAGCAGTTTGGGGTCTGGGGCCAACGTCCTGACTTTC.

The chain combines TRBV7-9 with TRBJ1-3; D gene unclear. The germline CDR1 and CDR2 sequences are SEHNR and FQNEAQ (reference sequence). This CDR3 contains 14 residues. With 3 bases removed from V and 3 bases from J, the gap between germline ends came to 9 bases. The chain's CDR3 is CASSFLGGGNTIYF. CDR3 DNA: TGTGCCAGCAGCTTTCTCGGAGGTGGAAACACCATATATTTT.

The chain employs TRBV19 and TRBJ2-5; 8 bases align to TRBD1. The V gene end was trimmed by 5 bases and the J gene end by 5 bases; junction bases not matched to a gene: 7. The CDR3 loop spans 14 amino acids. Germline CDR1 LNHDA, CDR2 SQIVND (reference sequence). CDR3 bases: TGTGCCAGTAGTCGCAGCAGGGGGCCGGAGACCCAGTACTTC. It encodes CASSRSRGPETQYF.

The chain combines TRBV7-2 with TRBJ2-7, with TRBD1 matching 9 bases. The CDR3 has 15 residues. The J segment lost 4 bases and the V segment lost 2 bases, leaving 6 bases of the junction unmatched. The V gene's germline CDR1 is SGHTA and CDR2 FQGNSA. The CDR3 here is CASSLLGGTGYEQYF. CDR3 DNA: TGTGCCAGCAGCTTACTCGGGGGGACAGGGTACGAGCAGTACTTC.

V usage is TRBV7-9 and J usage is TRBJ1-5, with D uncertain. V was pared by 1 base and J by 5 bases, with 9 bases between. The CDR3 sequence is 14 residues long. Germline V gene data show CDR1 as SEHNR and CDR2 as FQNEAQ (reference sequence). The CDR3 region has the DNA TGTGCCAGCAGCTTAGACGTTGACCATCAGCCCCAGCATTTT. As protein: CASSLDVDHQPQHF.

Concerning this clone itself: It is unclear where the CDR3 begins or ends on the DNA, so no DNA is shown, and the CDR3 is as TCRdb lists it. V and J are TRBV4-1 and TRBJ2-5. Germline values: CDR1 MGHRA, CDR2 YSYEKL. A total of 14 residues make up the CDR3, ends included. CDR3 region: CASSPFGPGETQYF.

This rearrangement joins TRBV10-3 to TRBJ2-3, with 10 bases that match TRBD1. Germline CDR1 and CDR2: ENHRY and SYGVKD. This CDR3 contains 14 residues. Losses at the gene ends were 5 bases for V and 6 bases for J; bases not matched to a gene: 5. CDR3 residues: CAISPGQGMDTQYF. In DNA form, the CDR3 reads TGTGCCATCAGTCCGGGACAGGGGATGGATACGCAGTATTTT.

The CDR3 region has the DNA TGTGCCAGCAGCGCCCGGGGGGGCAAGAACACTGAAGCTTTCTTT. Protein: CASSARGGKNTEAFF. The rearrangement uses TRBV14 and TRBJ1-1; D might be TRBD1 (6 bases). V was pared by 5 bases and J by 1 base, with 14 bases between. CDR3 length: 15 amino acids. The germline CDR1 and CDR2 sequences are SGHDN and FVKESK.